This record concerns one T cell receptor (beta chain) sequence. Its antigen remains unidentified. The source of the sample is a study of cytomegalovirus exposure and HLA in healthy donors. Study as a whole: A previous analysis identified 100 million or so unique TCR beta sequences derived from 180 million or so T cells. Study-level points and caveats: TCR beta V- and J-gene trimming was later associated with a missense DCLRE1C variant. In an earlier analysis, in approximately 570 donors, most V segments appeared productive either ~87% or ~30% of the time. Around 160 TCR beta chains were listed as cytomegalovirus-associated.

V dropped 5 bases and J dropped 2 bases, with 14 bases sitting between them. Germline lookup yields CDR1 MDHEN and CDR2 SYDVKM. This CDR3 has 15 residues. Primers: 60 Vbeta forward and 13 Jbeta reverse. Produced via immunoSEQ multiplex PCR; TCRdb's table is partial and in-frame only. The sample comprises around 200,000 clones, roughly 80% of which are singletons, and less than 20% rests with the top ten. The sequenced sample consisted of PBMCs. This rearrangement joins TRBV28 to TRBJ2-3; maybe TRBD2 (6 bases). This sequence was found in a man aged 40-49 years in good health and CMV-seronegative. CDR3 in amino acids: CASSPRVAVTDTQYF. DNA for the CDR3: TGTGCCAGCAGTCCCCGGGTAGCGGTCACAGATACGCAGTATTTT.